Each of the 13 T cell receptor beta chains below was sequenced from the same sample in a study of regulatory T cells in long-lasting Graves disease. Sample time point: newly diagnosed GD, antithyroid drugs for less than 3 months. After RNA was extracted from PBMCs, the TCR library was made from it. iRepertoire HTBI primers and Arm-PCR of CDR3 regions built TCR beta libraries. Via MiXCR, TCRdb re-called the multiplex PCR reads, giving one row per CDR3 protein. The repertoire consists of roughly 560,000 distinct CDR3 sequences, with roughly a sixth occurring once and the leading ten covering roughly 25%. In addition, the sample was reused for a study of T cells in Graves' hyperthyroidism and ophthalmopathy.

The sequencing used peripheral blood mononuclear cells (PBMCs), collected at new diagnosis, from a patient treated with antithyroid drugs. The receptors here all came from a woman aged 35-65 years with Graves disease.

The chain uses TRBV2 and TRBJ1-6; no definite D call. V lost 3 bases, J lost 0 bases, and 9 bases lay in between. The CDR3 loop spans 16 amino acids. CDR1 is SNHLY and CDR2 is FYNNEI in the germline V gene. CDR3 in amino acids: CASSEVGSSYNSPLHF. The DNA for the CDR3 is TGTGCCAGCAGTGAGGTTGGGAGCTCCTATAATTCACCCCTCCACTTT.

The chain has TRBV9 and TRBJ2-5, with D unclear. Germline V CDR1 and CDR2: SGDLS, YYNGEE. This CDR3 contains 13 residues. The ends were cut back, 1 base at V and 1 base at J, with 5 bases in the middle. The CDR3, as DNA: TGTGCCAGCAGCGTAATGACCCAAGAGACCCAGTACTTC. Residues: CASSVMTQETQYF.

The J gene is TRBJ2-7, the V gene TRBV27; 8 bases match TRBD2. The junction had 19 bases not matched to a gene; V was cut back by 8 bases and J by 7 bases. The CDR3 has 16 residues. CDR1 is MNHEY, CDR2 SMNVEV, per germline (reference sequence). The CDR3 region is CASHPTRGGQSGEQYF. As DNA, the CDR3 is TGTGCCAGCCACCCTACCCGGGGGGGCCAATCTGGGGAGCAGTACTTC.

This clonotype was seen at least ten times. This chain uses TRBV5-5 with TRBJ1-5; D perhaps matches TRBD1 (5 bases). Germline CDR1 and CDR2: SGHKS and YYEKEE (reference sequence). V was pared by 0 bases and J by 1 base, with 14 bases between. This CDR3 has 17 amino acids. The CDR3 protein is CASSLGSWGVSNQPQHF. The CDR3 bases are TGTGCCAGCAGCTTGGGGTCTTGGGGCGTCAGCAATCAGCCCCAGCATTTT. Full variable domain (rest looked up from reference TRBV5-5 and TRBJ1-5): DAGVTQSPTHLIKTRGQQVTLRCSPISGHKSVSWYQQVLGQGPQFIFQYYEKEERGRGNFPDRFSARQFPNYSSELNVNALLLGDSALYLCASSLGSWGVSNQPQHFGDGTRLSIL.

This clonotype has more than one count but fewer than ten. CDR3 sequence reads: CASSEDRVGEQFF. The CDR3 DNA reads as TGTGCCAGCAGTGAGGACAGGGTTGGTGAGCAGTTCTTC. The chain joins TRBV7-3 to TRBJ2-1; 8 bases agree with TRBD1. CDR1 SGHTA and CDR2 FQGTGA come from the germline V gene. This CDR3 contains 13 residues. Trimming took 6 bases from V and 9 from J; bases not matched to a gene: 7.

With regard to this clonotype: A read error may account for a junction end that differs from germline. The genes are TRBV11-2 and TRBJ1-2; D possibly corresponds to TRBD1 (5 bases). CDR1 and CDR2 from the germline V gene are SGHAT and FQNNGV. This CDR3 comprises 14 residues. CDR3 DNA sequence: TGTGTCAGCAGCTTAGGGGAGGCGATCTATGGCTACACCTTC. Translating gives CVSSLGEAIYGYTF.

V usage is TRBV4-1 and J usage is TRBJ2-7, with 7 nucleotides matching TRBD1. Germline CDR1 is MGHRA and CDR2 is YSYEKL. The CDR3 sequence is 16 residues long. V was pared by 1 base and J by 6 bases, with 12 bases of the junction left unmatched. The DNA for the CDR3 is TGCGCCAGCAGCCAAGCCCCGGACAGGCTGTACGCCGAGCAGTACTTC. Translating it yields CASSQAPDRLYAEQYF.

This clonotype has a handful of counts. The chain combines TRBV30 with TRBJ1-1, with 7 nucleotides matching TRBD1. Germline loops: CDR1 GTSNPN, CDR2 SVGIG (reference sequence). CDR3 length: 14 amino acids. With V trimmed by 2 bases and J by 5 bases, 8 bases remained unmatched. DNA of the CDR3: TGTGCCTGGAGTACCGGCAGGGGGGGAACTGAAGCTTTCTTT. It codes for CAWSTGRGGTEAFF.

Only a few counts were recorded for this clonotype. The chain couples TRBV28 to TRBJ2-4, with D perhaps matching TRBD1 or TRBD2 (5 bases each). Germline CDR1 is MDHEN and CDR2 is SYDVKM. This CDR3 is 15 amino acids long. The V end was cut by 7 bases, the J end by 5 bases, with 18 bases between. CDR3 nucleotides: TGTGCCAGCAATCCTCTCCGGGACCGGGAAAACATTCAGTACTTC. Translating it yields CASNPLRDRENIQYF. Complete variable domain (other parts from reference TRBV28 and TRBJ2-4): DVKVTQSSRYLVKRTGEKVFLECVQDMDHENMFWYRQDPGLGLRLIYFSYDVKMKEKGDIPEGYSVSREKKERFSLILESASTNQTSMYLCASNPLRDRENIQYFGAGTRLSVL.

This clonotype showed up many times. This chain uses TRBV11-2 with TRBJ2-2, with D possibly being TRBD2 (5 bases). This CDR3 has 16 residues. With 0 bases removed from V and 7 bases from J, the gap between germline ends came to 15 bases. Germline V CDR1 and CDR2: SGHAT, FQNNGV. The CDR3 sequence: CASSLDFTGGDGELFF. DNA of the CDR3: TGTGCCAGCAGCTTAGATTTTACTGGAGGTGACGGGGAGCTGTTTTTT.

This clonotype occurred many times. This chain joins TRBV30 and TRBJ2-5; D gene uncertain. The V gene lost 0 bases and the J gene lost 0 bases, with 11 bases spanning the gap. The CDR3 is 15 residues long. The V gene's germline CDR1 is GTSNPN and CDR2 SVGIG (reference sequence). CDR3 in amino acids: CAWSVGRVYQETQYF. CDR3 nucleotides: TGTGCCTGGAGTGTGGGCAGAGTATACCAAGAGACCCAGTACTTC.

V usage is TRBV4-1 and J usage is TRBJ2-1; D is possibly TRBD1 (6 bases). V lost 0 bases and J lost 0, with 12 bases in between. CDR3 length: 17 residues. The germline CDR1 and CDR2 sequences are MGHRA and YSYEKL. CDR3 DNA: TGCGCCAGCAGCCAAGATCCTACAGGGAACTCCTACAATGAGCAGTTCTTC. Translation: CASSQDPTGNSYNEQFF.

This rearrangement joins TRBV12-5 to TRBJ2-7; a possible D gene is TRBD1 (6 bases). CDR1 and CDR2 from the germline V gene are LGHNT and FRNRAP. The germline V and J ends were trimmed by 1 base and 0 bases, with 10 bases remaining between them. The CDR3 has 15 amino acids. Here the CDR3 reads CASGLAIGGSYEQYF. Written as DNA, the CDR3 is TGTGCTAGTGGTTTGGCCATAGGGGGCTCCTACGAGCAGTACTTC.